This T cell receptor (beta chain) emerged from a study of regulatory T cells in long-lasting Graves disease. The sample holds a few counts of this clonotype. Building the TCR beta libraries relied on iRepertoire HTBI primers, and CDR3 regions underwent Arm-PCR. TCRdb itself ran the multiplex PCR reads through MiXCR, one entry per CDR3 protein. The data hold around 400,000 distinct CDR3 sequences, with around 16% observed a single time. Regarding time point: newly diagnosed GD, antithyroid drugs for less than 3 months. The authors made the TCR library using RNA they extracted from PBMCs. V was pared by 1 base and J by 5 bases, with 1 base of the junction left unmatched. CDR1 and CDR2 from the germline V gene are LGHNA and YNFKEQ. This CDR3 contains 16 residues. The same sample was also used in a study of T cells in Graves' hyperthyroidism and ophthalmopathy.

This chain joins TRBV4-2 and TRBJ2-1, with 14 bases that match TRBD2. This specimen consisted of peripheral blood mononuclear cells (PBMCs), obtained at new diagnosis, from a patient treated with antithyroid drugs. This TCR was sampled from a woman aged 40-49 years with Graves disease. Here the CDR3 DNA reads TGTGCCAGCAGCCAAGGGACTAGCGGGAGGAACAATGAGCAGTTCTTC. Its protein is CASSQGTSGRNNEQFF.